This T cell receptor (beta chain) was documented in a study of technical replicates of blood from a handful of donors. V trimming: 8 bases; J trimming: 0 bases; junction bases outside the gene matches: 9. The CDR3 contains 16 residues. CDR1 is MNHNS and CDR2 is SASEGT in the germline V gene. Sequenced by immunoSEQ multiplex PCR; TCRdb stores in-frame clones only, minus some. Altogether tens of thousands of clones are present, roughly 96% being singletons, with the ten largest covering approximately 0.25%. Input material: T cells isolated from PBMCs. The receptor's source is a human donor in good health. The chain uses TRBV6-1 and TRBJ1-3; 8 nucleotides match TRBD1. CDR3 residues: CASGKGTGYSGNTIYF. The DNA for the CDR3 is TGTGCCAGCGGTAAAGGGACAGGCTACTCTGGAAACACCATATATTTT.